The sequence of this TCR beta chain was determined in a study of spatial heterogeneity in lung cancer (dated by TCRdb to the late 2010s). A note on the overall study: More beta-chain than alpha-chain transcripts were consistently detected, likely reflecting higher beta-chain transcript abundance. In tumor regions, TCR transcript counts showed a strong correlation with a T cell transcriptional module score derived from matched bulk RNA-seq. In the raw uncorrected reads, each unique combination of TCR and UMI appeared more than ten times on average. In non-small cell lung cancer, the study made a quantitative comparison of TCR alpha and beta repertoires among multiple tumor regions, matched nontumor lung and blood. TCR repertoire features were related to nonsynonymous mutation counts determined by whole-exome sequencing of tumor tissue. Both alpha and beta chains were TCR-sequenced in samples taken at surgery, namely 220 tumor regions, around 64 matched nontumor lung samples and 45 to 60 PBMC samples.

The time point label of this sample denotes: sample taken at primary tumor resection. The donors were 70 or so patients from the lung TRACERx cohort who had early-stage, untreated non-small cell lung cancer. Whole RNA extracted from tumor and nontumor lung tissue, or from cryopreserved PBMC samples, was used for TCR sequencing without cell sorting. Only patients for whom sufficient RNA was available from at least two tumor regions were selected for TCR sequencing. Before being selected, tumor and adjacent nontumor lung specimens were reviewed by a lung pathologist. Study-level results and caveats: Counts of ubiquitous and regional expanded TCRs were found to correlate with counts of ubiquitous and regional nonsynonymous mutations, respectively. Estimated TCR-seq coverage of tumor T cells was only 5.5% to 7% for alpha chains and approximately 12% for beta chains. Additional single-cell paired TCR alpha and beta sequencing was considered necessary to confirm, at a functional level, the hypothesis that regional TCRs recognize regional mutations. A correlation was observed between the number of expanded intratumoral alpha and beta TCRs and the tumor nonsynonymous mutation count.

V is trimmed back by 6 bases and J by 5 bases, and the junction contains 7 bases that no gene match accounts for. The germline V gene supplies CDR1 MNHEY and CDR2 SVGEGT. Reading from cysteine to phenylalanine, the CDR3 counts 15 amino acids. The CDR3 DNA has 45 bases and is translated from base 1. The library relied on 5' RACE. Reads for this sample came from a NextSeq 500. To allow correction of PCR and sequencing errors, the TCR library protocol tagged every TCR cDNA molecule with a unique molecular identifier. The study's own analysis went as follows. Decombinator tools were used for TCR identification, UMI-based error correction and CDR3 extraction. TCRs above a frequency of 2 per 1,000, corresponding to the top 1% of the tumor frequency distribution, were defined as expanded. Expanded tumor TCRs statistically deemed absent (corrected P<0.05) from at least one tumor region were classed as regional, and all other expanded tumor TCRs were classed as ubiquitous. Each repertoire was subsampled 100 times to 5,000 TCRs, after which Renyi diversity was computed with the R vegan package. CDR3 similarity networks were constructed using string-kernel similarity of amino acid triplets, with links drawn between CDR3s whose pairwise similarity was above 0.82. TCRdb cleaned the public reads at Q25 with fastp, built clones with MiXCR and kept in-frame beta chains. Each record represents a unique CDR3 protein, reported with the most common genes and DNA among its rows. The V and J calls shown here were made by TCRdb, not taken from the authors' results. For this sample the table gives 2,500 to 3,000 distinct CDR3 sequences, of which roughly 6.3% were detected only once. The ten top clones hold roughly 10% of the sample.

This clonotype appeared many times. The specificity of this receptor is unknown. Base qualities are not at hand, and no much larger clone is one base apart. This TCR derives from a male donor with early-stage non-small cell lung cancer. This sample comprised lung tumor tissue, obtained at surgery. This chain is built from TRBV6-2 or TRBV6-3 and TRBJ2-2; 9 bases in the junction line up with TRBD1. DNA sequence: TGTGCCAGCAGCCAACAGGGGGCGCGTACCGGGGAGCTGTTTTTT. Its protein reads: CASSQQGARTGELFF.